The T cell receptor beta chain described here comes from a study of T cells in Graves' hyperthyroidism and ophthalmopathy. This clonotype came up once. This may be a read error: a much more frequent sequence differs by one nucleotide. Researchers amplified the TCR beta CDR3 regions from RNA transcripts. The TCR CDR3 first-round RT-PCR relied on the HTBI primer set. TCRdb used MiXCR to reprocess the multiplex PCR reads, holding one entry per CDR3 protein. This sample has around 800,000 distinct CDR3 sequences, with over 35% found just once. The study defined stable Graves' hyperthyroidism as no ophthalmopathy progression within 18 months. The hyperthyroidism patients had all been newly diagnosed, and their disease duration was under 2 months. Their ages ranged from 18 to 65 years. Input material: blood. This clonotype originated in a man in his late teens or twenties with Graves' hyperthyroidism.

For the CDR3, the DNA is TGTGCCAGCAGTGAAACCGTCAGCTTTAGCAATCAGCCCCAGCATTTT. Protein product: CASSETVSFSNQPQHF. This sequence joins TRBV2 and TRBJ1-5; D gene uncertain. Per the germline V gene, CDR1 is SNHLY and CDR2 is FYNNEI. This CDR3 spans 16 amino acids. Trimming cost V 2 bases and J 0 bases, with 11 bases left between them.